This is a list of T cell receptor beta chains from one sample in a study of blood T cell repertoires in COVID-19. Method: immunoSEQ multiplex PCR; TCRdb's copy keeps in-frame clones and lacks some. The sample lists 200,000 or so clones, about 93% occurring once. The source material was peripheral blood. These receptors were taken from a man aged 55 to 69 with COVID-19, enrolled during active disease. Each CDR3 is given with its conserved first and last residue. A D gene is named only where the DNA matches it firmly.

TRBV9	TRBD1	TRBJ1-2	CASSSRGGQGSYGYTF
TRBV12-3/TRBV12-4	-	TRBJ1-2	CASSFGDGYTF
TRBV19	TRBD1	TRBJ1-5	CASSIGQGRGNQPQHF
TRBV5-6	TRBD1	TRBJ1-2	CASRDNRGLMDNYGYTF
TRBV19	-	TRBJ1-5	CASSNGYSNGQPQHF
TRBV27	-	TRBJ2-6	CASTGLAGANVLTF
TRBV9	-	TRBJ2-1	CASSVEPSSYEQFF
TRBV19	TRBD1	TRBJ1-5	CASGGQVSNQPQHF
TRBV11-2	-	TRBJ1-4	CASRGPLVEKLFF
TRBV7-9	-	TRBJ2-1	CASGQPSYNEQFF
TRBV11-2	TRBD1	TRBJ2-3	CASTTGNSITADTQYF
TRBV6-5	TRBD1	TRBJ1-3	CASSYIRGSSGNTIYF
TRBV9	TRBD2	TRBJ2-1	CASSVEPSGTNEQFF
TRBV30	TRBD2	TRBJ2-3	CAWSGLAGITDTQYF
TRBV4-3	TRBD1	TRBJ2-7	CASSVGTGAYEQYF
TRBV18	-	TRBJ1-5	CASSFLQGGRPQHF
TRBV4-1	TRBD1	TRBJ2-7	CASSQVTGVYEQYF
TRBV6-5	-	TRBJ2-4	CATSRGPSDIQYF
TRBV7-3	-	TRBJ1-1	CASSLIGGTTEAFF
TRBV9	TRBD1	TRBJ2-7	CASSDGQGAYEQYF
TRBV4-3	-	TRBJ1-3	CASSQDTRGGNTIYF
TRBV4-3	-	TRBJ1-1	CASSPDHGVTEAFF
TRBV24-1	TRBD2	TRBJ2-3	CATSPGTSGRAATQYF
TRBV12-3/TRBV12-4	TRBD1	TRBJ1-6	CASSRAQGVPLHF
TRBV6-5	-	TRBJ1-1	CASSYPHGGRGATAFF
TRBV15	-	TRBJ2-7	CATSRDSREQYF
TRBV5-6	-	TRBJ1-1	CASSRGRNTEAFF
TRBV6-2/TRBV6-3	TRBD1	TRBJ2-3	CASSYPRTGGSDTQYF